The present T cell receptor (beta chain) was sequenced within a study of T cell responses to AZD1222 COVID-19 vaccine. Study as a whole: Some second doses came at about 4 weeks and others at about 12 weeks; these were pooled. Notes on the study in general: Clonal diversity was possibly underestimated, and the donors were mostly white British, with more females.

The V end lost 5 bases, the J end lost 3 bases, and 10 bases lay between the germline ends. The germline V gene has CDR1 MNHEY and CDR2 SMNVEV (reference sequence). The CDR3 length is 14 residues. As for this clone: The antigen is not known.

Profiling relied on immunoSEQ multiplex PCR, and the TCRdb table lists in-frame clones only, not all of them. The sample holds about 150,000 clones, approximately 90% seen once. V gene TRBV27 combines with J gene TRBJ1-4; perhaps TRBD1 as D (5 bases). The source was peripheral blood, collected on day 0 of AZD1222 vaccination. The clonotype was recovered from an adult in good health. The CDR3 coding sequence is TGTGCCAGCAGTATTCGAGGGGCTAATGAAAAACTGTTTTTT. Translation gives CASSIRGANEKLFF.